Listed here are 26 T cell receptor beta chains from one sample, sequenced in a study of blood T cell repertoires in COVID-19 (TCRdb year 2020). Library preparation employed the immunoSEQ multiplex PCR assay. Imported from immuneACCESS, the table was reduced by TCRdb to in-frame sequences with V and J called. These copies leave out some clones; in studies compared against another copy, an unresolved V gene accounts for under half, and the cause of the remainder is not known. Present in this sample are roughly 300,000 clones, 86% of which were seen just once. The ten biggest clones cover 1.6% of the sample. Sequencing was done on a sample of peripheral blood. These receptors were taken from a woman in her forties or fifties with acute or convalescent COVID-19.

The chain uses TRBV20-1 and TRBJ1-4; no firm D call. The germline V gene has CDR1 DFQATT and CDR2 SNEGSKA (reference sequence). The ends were cut back, 1 base at V and 8 bases at J, with 5 bases in the middle. This CDR3 is 11 amino acids long. The CDR3 DNA sequence: TGCAGTGCTAGAGTCCAGGAAAAACTGTTTTTT. Translated: CSARVQEKLFF.

This chain links TRBV28 with TRBJ2-7, with 7 bases matching TRBD2. Germline CDR1 is MDHEN and CDR2 is SYDVKM. V lost 9 bases, J lost 2 bases, and 10 bases stayed unmatched. This CDR3 contains 14 residues. The CDR3 DNA reads as TGTGCCAGGTCCCGGGAGCGGGGACCCTACGAGCAGTACTTC. It yields the protein CARSRERGPYEQYF.

A few counts support this clone. The V and J genes are TRBV18 and TRBJ2-5; TRBD2 matches at 11 bases. Germline CDR1 is KGHSH and CDR2 is LQKENI. V shed 0 bases and J 5 bases; nucleotides not matched to a gene: 5. The CDR3 has 16 amino acids. This chain's CDR3 is CASSPPETSGIETQYF. CDR3 nucleotide sequence: TGTGCCAGCTCACCACCCGAGACTAGCGGGATTGAGACCCAGTACTTC.

The rearrangement links TRBV10-3 to TRBJ2-2, with 10 bases lining up with TRBD1. CDR1 and CDR2 (germline): ENHRY, SYGVKD. The CDR3 is made up of 16 amino acids. Trimming removed 3 bases from V and 5 bases from J; junction bases left unmatched: 6. This chain's CDR3 is CAISDRDRGRTGELFF. CDR3 bases: TGTGCCATCAGTGACCGGGACAGGGGTCGGACCGGGGAGCTGTTTTTT.

The CDR3 DNA follows: TGTGCCAGCAGTGAAGACAGGGTGGGAGAAAAACTGTTTTTT. This sequence encodes CASSEDRVGEKLFF. The V and J genes are TRBV2 and TRBJ1-4, with D maybe TRBD1 (6 bases). CDR3 size: 14 residues. Germline V gene lookup returns CDR1 SNHLY and CDR2 FYNNEI. V lost 1 base and J 8 bases, leaving 11 bases between the germline ends. The whole variable domain, remainder taken from reference TRBV2 and TRBJ1-4, is EPEVTQTPSHQVTQMGQEVILRCVPISNHLYFYWYRQILGQKVEFLVSFYNNEISEKSEIFDDQFSVERPDGSNFTLKIRSTKLEDSAMYFCASSEDRVGEKLFFGSGTQLSVL.

This clone was detected only a few times. CDR3 sequence (DNA): TGTGCCAGCAGCTTTCAGGGAATGGACACCATATATTTT. Protein sequence: CASSFQGMDTIYF. The chain combines TRBV7-9 with TRBJ1-3; TRBD1 might be the D (5 bases). The V and J ends lost 3 bases and 8 bases respectively, with 11 bases between them. This CDR3 spans 13 amino acids. Germline CDR1 and CDR2: SEHNR and FQNEAQ (reference sequence). Filled out from reference TRBV7-9 and TRBJ1-3, the complete variable domain reads DTGVSQNPRHKITKRGQNVTFRCDPISEHNRLYWYRQTLGQGPEFLTYFQNEAQLEKSRLLSDRFSAERPKGSFSTLEIQRTEQGDSAMYLCASSFQGMDTIYFGEGSWLTVV.

The count of this clone is one. The chain uses TRBV7-9 and TRBJ2-5; TRBD1 is a possible D gene (6 bases). The CDR3 covers 14 residues. Germline V gives CDR1 SEHNR, CDR2 FQNEAQ (reference sequence). The V gene lost 1 base and the J gene lost 10 bases, with 16 bases spanning the gap. The CDR3 region has the DNA TGTGCCAGCAGCTTAGGGGGGCGGGCCGGGTTCCAGTACTTC. Protein sequence: CASSLGGRAGFQYF. The whole variable domain, remainder taken from reference TRBV7-9 and TRBJ2-5, is DTGVSQNPRHKITKRGQNVTFRCDPISEHNRLYWYRQTLGQGPEFLTYFQNEAQLEKSRLLSDRFSAERPKGSFSTLEIQRTEQGDSAMYLCASSLGGRAGFQYFGPGTRLLVL.

The rearrangement joins TRBV9 to TRBJ2-1, with D perhaps TRBD1 (6 bases). Germline values: CDR1 SGDLS, CDR2 YYNGEE. CDR3 size: 14 residues. V lost 4 bases, J lost 7 bases, and 15 bases lay in between. The CDR3 bases are TGTGCCAGCAGCCCGCAGATACAGGGAAATGAGCAGTTCTTC. Amino acid sequence: CASSPQIQGNEQFF.

The chain is built from TRBV2 and TRBJ2-3, with 8 bases aligning to TRBD2. After removal of 2 bases from V and 1 base from J, the junction contained 11 bases not matched to a gene. The CDR3 totals 18 residues. The germline CDR1 and CDR2 sequences are SNHLY and FYNNEI. CDR3 region: CASSELVWKAGGTDTQYF. The CDR3 DNA reads as TGTGCCAGCAGTGAACTGGTCTGGAAAGCGGGGGGCACAGATACGCAGTATTTT.

There are a few counts of this clone. This CDR3 reads CASSLGGTLTDTQYF. CDR3 coding DNA: TGTGCCAGCAGTTTAGGGGGGACCCTCACAGATACGCAGTATTTT. The chain joins TRBV7-3 to TRBJ2-3; the D gene could be TRBD1 or TRBD2 (6 bases each). V was shortened by 6 bases and J by 2 bases, with 15 bases between the two germline ends. The CDR3 loop spans 15 amino acids. The germline gives CDR1 SGHTA, CDR2 FQGTGA.

The V call is TRBV13, the J call TRBJ1-1, with D unclear. The CDR3 loop spans 13 amino acids. The ends were cut back, 2 bases at V and 5 bases at J, with 9 bases in the middle. The germline gives CDR1 PRHDT, CDR2 FYEKMQ (reference sequence). The DNA of the CDR3 is TGTGCCAGCAGCTTACGGGGAGTGACTGAAGCTTTCTTT. Protein sequence: CASSLRGVTEAFF.

The chain recombines TRBV7-6 with TRBJ2-2; D is ambiguous. The CDR3 extends over 14 amino acids. Trimming took 0 bases from V and 4 from J, leaving 6 bases between them. Germline V gene sequence: CDR1 SGHVS, CDR2 FNYEAQ. For the CDR3, the DNA is TGTGCCAGCAGCTTAGCTCTTCGCACCGGGGAGCTGTTTTTT. This encodes CASSLALRTGELFF.

V usage is TRBV5-4 and J usage is TRBJ2-3, with 11 bases identical to TRBD2. This CDR3 is 18 amino acids long. Trimming at V came to 6 bases and at J to 3 bases, leaving 15 bases not matched to a gene. Germline assignment: CDR1 SGHNT and CDR2 YYREEE (reference sequence). The chain's CDR3 is CASTIGGIAGGPTDTQYF. The DNA of the CDR3 is TGTGCCAGCACCATAGGGGGGATAGCGGGAGGGCCGACAGATACGCAGTATTTT. Full variable domain (missing parts from reference TRBV5-4 and TRBJ2-3): ETGVTQSPTHLIKTRGQQVTLRCSSQSGHNTVSWYQQALGQGPQFIFQYYREEENGRGNFPPRFSGLQFPNYSSELNVNALELDDSALYLCASTIGGIAGGPTDTQYFGPGTRLTVL.

V usage is TRBV11-2 and J usage is TRBJ2-1; D is unresolved. Germline values: CDR1 SGHAT, CDR2 FQNNGV. Trimming cost V 0 bases and J 3 bases, with 3 bases left between them. The CDR3 loop spans 13 amino acids. The CDR3 DNA sequence: TGTGCCAGCAGCTTAGACTACTACAATGAGCAGTTCTTC. It specifies CASSLDYYNEQFF.

This rearrangement joins TRBV5-1 to TRBJ1-5; D call uncertain. CDR3 length: 15 amino acids. Trimming removed 4 bases at V and 4 bases at J, with 15 bases between. The germline V gene has CDR1 SGHRS and CDR2 YFSETQ. In nucleotides, the CDR3 is TGCGCCAGCAGCGCCGCGGGAGGAAGGAATCAGCCCCAGCATTTT. Its protein is CASSAAGGRNQPQHF. The variable domain in full, completed from reference TRBV5-1 and TRBJ1-5, reads KAGVTQTPRYLIKTRGQQVTLSCSPISGHRSVSWYQQTPGQGLQFLFEYFSETQRNKGNFPGRFSGRQFSNSRSEMNVSTLELGDSALYLCASSAAGGRNQPQHFGDGTRLSIL.

This chain links TRBV30 with TRBJ2-5; 10 positions match TRBD2. CDR1 and CDR2 from the germline V gene are GTSNPN and SVGIG (reference sequence). V lost 3 bases, J lost 4 bases, and 5 bases stayed unmatched. The CDR3 has 14 amino acids. The CDR3 protein is CAWSLGLATETQYF. As DNA, the CDR3 is TGTGCCTGGAGCTTGGGACTAGCGACAGAGACCCAGTACTTC.

The chain joins TRBV4-1 to TRBJ1-1; D is unclear. This CDR3 comprises 14 residues. Trimming pared 1 base from V and 0 bases from J, leaving 6 bases between. The germline CDR1 and CDR2 sequences are MGHRA and YSYEKL. Here the CDR3 reads CASSQVTMNTEAFF. In DNA, the CDR3 is TGCGCCAGCAGCCAAGTAACAATGAACACTGAAGCTTTCTTT.

The chain recombines TRBV2 with TRBJ1-3; D gene unclear. The CDR3 loop spans 13 amino acids. V lost 6 bases to trimming and J lost 0 bases, with 6 bases between them. Germline CDR1 reads SNHLY; CDR2 reads FYNNEI. The CDR3 coding sequence is TGTGCCAGCAGCCAGGACTCTGGAAACACCATATATTTT. Encoded protein: CASSQDSGNTIYF.

V usage is TRBV5-1 and J usage is TRBJ2-7, with 8 bases that match TRBD1. The length of the CDR3 is 16 residues. CDR1 SGHRS and CDR2 YFSETQ come from the germline V gene. Losses at the gene ends were 4 bases for V and 6 bases for J; bases not matched to a gene: 15. CDR3 residues: CASSQATGTGYSEQYF. The CDR3 bases are TGCGCCAGCAGCCAAGCAACCGGGACAGGATACTCCGAGCAGTACTTC.

The chain combines TRBV7-8 with TRBJ1-2; 9 positions match TRBD1. The CDR3 contains 14 residues. Losses at the gene ends were 3 bases for V and 7 bases for J; bases not matched to a gene: 6. Germline V lookup: CDR1 SGHVS, CDR2 FQNEAQ. The chain's CDR3 is CASSFEGQGTGYTF. The CDR3, as DNA: TGTGCCAGCAGCTTCGAGGGACAGGGCACTGGCTACACCTTC.

This clone was detected a few times. This chain uses TRBV5-8 with TRBJ2-7; 9 nucleotides agree with TRBD2. CDR1 is SGHTS and CDR2 is YDEGEE in the germline V gene. The length of the CDR3 is 17 residues. The junction had 13 bases not matched to a gene; V was cut back by 4 bases and J by 2 bases. The CDR3 protein is CASSKDGASGTTYEQYF. DNA of the CDR3: TGTGCCAGCAGCAAAGACGGAGCTAGCGGGACTACCTACGAGCAGTACTTC. Using reference TRBV5-8 and TRBJ2-7 for the parts outside the CDR3, the full variable domain is EAGVTQSPTHLIKTRGQQATLRCSPISGHTSVYWYQQALGLGLQFLLWYDEGEERNRGNFPPRFSGRQFPNYSSELNVNALELEDSALYLCASSKDGASGTTYEQYFGPGTRLTVT.

V and J are TRBV3-1 (or the pseudogene TRBV3-2) and TRBJ1-2; TRBD1 matches at 9 bases. Germline V CDR1 and CDR2: LGHDT, YNNKEL (reference sequence). V gave up 1 base and J gave up 3 bases; unmatched junction bases: 9. This CDR3 region has 17 residues. The CDR3: CASSQGYRTGGDYGYTF. In DNA form, the CDR3 reads TGTGCCAGCAGCCAAGGCTACCGAACAGGGGGCGACTATGGCTACACCTTC.

This CDR3 is CASRAASSYNEQFF. The DNA of the CDR3 is TGTGCCAGCAGAGCGGCCAGCTCCTACAATGAGCAGTTCTTC. This sequence joins TRBV7-2 and TRBJ2-1; D is perhaps TRBD2 (5 bases). The V end lost 6 bases, the J end lost 0 bases, and 9 bases lay between the germline ends. The CDR3 is 14 residues long. CDR1 SGHTA and CDR2 FQGNSA come from the germline V gene.

The chain couples TRBV6-2 or TRBV6-3 to TRBJ2-1, with 8 bases lining up with TRBD2. Germline lookup yields CDR1 MNHEY and CDR2 SVGEGT. V shed 5 bases and J 8 bases; nucleotides not matched to a gene: 17. This CDR3 region has 17 residues. CDR3 sequence: CASSPLGPSGLSYEQFF. DNA of the CDR3: TGTGCCAGCAGTCCCCTGGGTCCTAGCGGGTTATCTTATGAGCAGTTCTTC.

The rearrangement joins TRBV4-3 to TRBJ1-6, with D perhaps matching TRBD1 (6 bases). The V gene lost 0 bases and the J gene lost 6 bases, with 15 bases spanning the gap. The germline gives CDR1 LGHNA, CDR2 YSLEER. The CDR3 is 17 residues long. CDR3 coding DNA: TGCGCCAGCAGCCAAGAACCTGGACAGCAGATTAATTCACCCCTCCACTTT. Amino acids: CASSQEPGQQINSPLHF.

V gene TRBV28 combines with J gene TRBJ1-5; maybe TRBD1 (6 bases). The CDR3 totals 15 residues. Germline-derived CDR1 and CDR2 are MDHEN and SYDVKM. Trimming pared 7 bases from V and 3 bases from J, leaving 16 bases between. The CDR3 DNA follows: TGTGCCAGCAAAAGAACAGGGCGCTTCAATCAGCCCCAGCATTTT. It codes for CASKRTGRFNQPQHF.